This is a list of T cell receptor beta chains from one sample in a study of blood T cell repertoires in COVID-19. Clones were read by immunoSEQ multiplex PCR, and TCRdb kept only the in-frame ones, dropping some. The sample has 350,000 to 450,000 clones, around 87% seen once. Source material: peripheral blood. These receptors were taken from a human donor in a cohort sampled during active COVID-19. Both conserved end residues are part of each CDR3. A D gene is named only where the DNA matches it firmly. Some rows have no size entry. The others give once, few or many, or a class for an expanded clone.

TRBJ2-3,-,-,TRBV29-1,CSVQPPGVTQYF,TGCAGCGTTCAACCCCCGGGAGTTACGCAGTATTTT
TRBJ2-3,TRBD2,-,TRBV14,CASRKGLASDTQYF,TGTGCCAGCAGGAAAGGACTAGCATCAGATACGCAGTATTTT
TRBJ2-1,TRBD2,-,TRBV5-1,CASSLEVGGSNEQFF,TGCGCCAGCAGCTTGGAAGTCGGGGGGTCCAATGAGCAGTTCTTC
TRBJ1-3,-,few,TRBV29-1,CSVRGAFGNTIYF,TGCAGCGTTCGGGGGGCATTTGGAAACACCATATATTTT
TRBJ2-2,TRBD2,-,TRBV3-1/TRBV3-2,CASSQDKKRENTGELFF,TGTGCCAGCAGCCAAGATAAAAAGCGGGAGAACACCGGGGAGCTGTTTTTT
TRBJ2-1,-,-,TRBV10-3,CAISDRANEQFF,TGTGCCATCAGTGACAGGGCAAATGAGCAGTTCTTC
TRBJ1-2,-,-,TRBV11-2,CASSLTGLNYGYTF,TGTGCCAGCAGCTTGACAGGTCTAAACTATGGCTACACCTTC
TRBJ2-2,TRBD1,-,TRBV2,CASLKGQVNTGELFF,TGTGCCAGCCTAAAGGGACAGGTCAACACCGGGGAGCTGTTTTTT
TRBJ1-2,TRBD1,-,TRBV2,CASSRTGLDYGYTF,TGTGCCAGCAGCCGGACAGGGCTGGACTATGGCTACACCTTC
TRBJ2-3,-,once,TRBV19,CATQGLTSTDTQYF,TGTGCCACCCAGGGGCTCACCAGCACAGATACGCAGTATTTT
TRBJ2-3,TRBD2,-,TRBV2,CASSAGTSGPYTQYF,TGTGCCAGCAGTGCCGGGACTAGCGGTCCTTATACGCAGTATTTT
TRBJ1-4,-,-,TRBV27,CASSANRQVWEKLFF,TGTGCCAGCAGTGCCAATCGGCAGGTGTGGGAAAAACTGTTTTTT
TRBJ1-1,-,-,TRBV19,CASRKLGGNTEAFF,TGTGCCAGTAGAAAGTTGGGGGGGAACACTGAAGCTTTCTTT
TRBJ2-1,TRBD2,-,TRBV11-3,CASSKGTRIQEEQFF,TGTGCCAGCAGCAAGGGGACTAGGATTCAAGAGGAGCAGTTCTTC
TRBJ2-7,-,few,TRBV28,CASSLYRGASYEQYF,TGTGCCAGCAGTTTATATCGGGGAGCTTCCTACGAGCAGTACTTC
TRBJ1-1,-,-,TRBV5-1,CASSLIAGARGNTEAFF,TGCGCCAGCAGCTTGATCGCAGGGGCTAGAGGGAACACTGAAGCTTTCTTT
TRBJ2-2,-,-,TRBV6-1,CASSERGDTGELFF,TGTGCCAGCAGTGAGCGCGGAGACACCGGGGAGCTGTTTTTT
TRBJ1-2,-,-,TRBV11-1,CASSSDSLGYGYTF,TGTGCCAGCAGCTCCGACAGTTTAGGCTATGGCTACACCTTC
TRBJ2-2,-,-,TRBV28,CASSFPSRGSTTGELFF,TGTGCCAGCAGTTTCCCAAGCAGGGGTTCGACCACCGGGGAGCTGTTTTTT
TRBJ1-1,-,-,TRBV7-6,CASSLSGGSDDLGTEAFF,TGTGCCAGCAGCTTATCCGGGGGGAGCGACGACCTGGGCACTGAAGCTTTCTTT
TRBJ2-5,-,-,TRBV5-4,CASSLDRGYQETQYF,TGTGCCAGCAGCTTGGATCGCGGGTACCAAGAGACCCAGTACTTC
TRBJ2-1,-,-,TRBV24-1,CATSERQSSYNEQFF,TGTGCCACCAGTGAGAGACAGAGCTCCTACAATGAGCAGTTCTTC
TRBJ2-5,-,-,TRBV7-2,CASSLVSEAETQYF,TGTGCCAGCAGCTTAGTATCCGAGGCAGAGACCCAGTACTTC
TRBJ2-5,-,-,TRBV7-2,CASSSTDNSGTQYF,TGTGCCAGCAGCTCCACAGACAACAGCGGGACCCAGTACTTC
TRBJ2-3,TRBD1,once,TRBV11-3,CASSFRGGVETDTQYF,TGTGCCAGCAGCTTTAGAGGGGGCGTCGAGACAGATACGCAGTATTTT
TRBJ2-5,-,-,TRBV5-1,CASSLEAGNPWETQYF,TGCGCCAGCAGCTTGGAAGCGGGCAACCCATGGGAGACCCAGTACTTC
TRBJ2-5,TRBD2,-,TRBV7-8,CASSRGTSGGPFGQETQYF,TGTGCCAGCAGCCGCGGGACTAGCGGGGGGCCATTCGGCCAAGAGACCCAGTACTTC
TRBJ2-3,TRBD1,-,TRBV10-3,CAISKGGQADTQYF,TGTGCCATCAGCAAAGGGGGCCAGGCAGATACGCAGTATTTT
TRBJ1-5,-,-,TRBV27,CASSSSGWQPQHF,TGTGCCAGCAGTTCGTCAGGGTGGCAGCCCCAGCATTTT
TRBJ1-4,TRBD1,-,TRBV28,CASSADRGGEKLFF,TGTGCCAGCAGTGCGGACAGGGGTGGCGAAAAACTGTTTTTT
TRBJ1-2,TRBD1,-,TRBV6-5,CASSNRDRGRYGYTF,TGTGCCAGCAGTAATCGGGACAGGGGGAGGTATGGCTACACCTTC
TRBJ1-1,TRBD1,-,TRBV3-1/TRBV3-2,CASSQRDSEAFF,TGTGCCAGCAGCCAGAGGGACAGTGAAGCTTTCTTT
TRBJ2-1,TRBD2,-,TRBV18,CASSPLAGVGNEQFF,TGTGCCAGCTCACCATTGGCGGGAGTGGGGAATGAGCAGTTCTTC
TRBJ2-7,TRBD2,-,TRBV30,CAWSRGRAGEQYF,TGTGCCTGGAGTCGCGGGAGGGCCGGAGAGCAGTACTTC
TRBJ2-3,TRBD1,once,TRBV29-1,CSVALQGARTDTQYF,TGCAGCGTTGCTCTGCAGGGGGCGAGAACAGATACGCAGTATTTT
TRBJ1-2,-,once,TRBV7-2,CASSVSGLESYGYTF,TGTGCCAGCAGCGTGTCTGGGTTGGAGAGCTATGGCTACACCTTC
TRBJ1-2,-,-,TRBV18,CASSPQSSGVANYGYTF,TGTGCCAGCTCACCACAGTCCTCAGGGGTAGCTAACTATGGCTACACCTTC
TRBJ2-2,-,-,TRBV9,CASSQSIGAAPQGGELFF,TGTGCCAGCAGCCAATCTATCGGAGCGGCCCCCCAAGGCGGGGAGCTGTTTTTT
TRBJ2-3,-,-,TRBV29-1,CSVDRGTLGDTQYF,TGCAGCGTTGATCGAGGGACTTTGGGAGATACGCAGTATTTT
TRBJ1-2,-,-,TRBV19,CASSYRSYGYTF,TGTGCCAGTAGTTACAGGTCGTATGGCTACACCTTC
TRBJ1-4,TRBD1,-,TRBV6-6,CASSYTGQGAVEKLFF,TGTGCCAGCAGTTACACTGGGCAGGGGGCTGTTGAAAAACTGTTTTTT
TRBJ1-2,-,-,TRBV6-4,CASSGRGGGYTF,TGTGCCAGCAGTGGACGTGGCGGGGGCTACACCTTC
TRBJ1-6,TRBD1,-,TRBV11-1,CASSLGPTGESPLHF,TGTGCCAGCAGCTTAGGTCCGACAGGGGAGTCCCCCCTCCACTTT
TRBJ2-5,TRBD2,-,TRBV11-3,CASSLAGNTGTQYF,TGTGCCAGCAGTTTAGCGGGAAACACCGGGACCCAGTACTTC
TRBJ1-4,-,-,TRBV11-2,CASSPGAAGAWEKLFF,TGTGCCAGCAGCCCGGGGGCTGCGGGGGCTTGGGAAAAACTGTTTTTT
TRBJ1-6,-,-,TRBV6-5,CASGWGQSPLHF,TGTGCCAGCGGATGGGGGCAATCCCCCCTCCACTTT
TRBJ1-2,TRBD1,-,TRBV27,CASSPGQVNYGYTF,TGTGCCAGCAGTCCGGGACAGGTTAACTATGGCTACACCTTC
TRBJ2-3,TRBD2,once,TRBV13,CASSLSAGWGTDTQYF,TGTGCCAGCAGCTTATCAGCGGGATGGGGCACAGATACGCAGTATTTT
TRBJ2-4,-,-,TRBV18,CASSLRQGGKNIQYF,TGTGCCAGCTCACTTCGTCAGGGAGGAAAAAACATTCAGTACTTC
TRBJ2-7,-,few,TRBV24-1,CATSESGTYEQYF,TGTGCCACCAGTGAGAGCGGAACCTACGAGCAGTACTTC
TRBJ2-5,-,-,TRBV5-6,CASSFSSGLGTQYF,TGTGCCAGCAGCTTCTCGTCAGGGTTGGGGACCCAGTACTTC
TRBJ2-5,TRBD2,-,TRBV10-3,CAISEAGGRKETQYF,TGTGCCATCAGTGAAGCGGGGGGCCGGAAAGAGACCCAGTACTTC
TRBJ1-3,TRBD1,-,TRBV13,CASSLRLGQLGGNTIYF,TGTGCCAGCAGCTTAAGGCTGGGACAGCTTGGGGGAAACACCATATATTTT
TRBJ1-1,-,-,TRBV6-2/TRBV6-3,CASSYREGGTEAFF,TGTGCCAGCAGTTATCGGGAGGGGGGCACTGAAGCTTTCTTT